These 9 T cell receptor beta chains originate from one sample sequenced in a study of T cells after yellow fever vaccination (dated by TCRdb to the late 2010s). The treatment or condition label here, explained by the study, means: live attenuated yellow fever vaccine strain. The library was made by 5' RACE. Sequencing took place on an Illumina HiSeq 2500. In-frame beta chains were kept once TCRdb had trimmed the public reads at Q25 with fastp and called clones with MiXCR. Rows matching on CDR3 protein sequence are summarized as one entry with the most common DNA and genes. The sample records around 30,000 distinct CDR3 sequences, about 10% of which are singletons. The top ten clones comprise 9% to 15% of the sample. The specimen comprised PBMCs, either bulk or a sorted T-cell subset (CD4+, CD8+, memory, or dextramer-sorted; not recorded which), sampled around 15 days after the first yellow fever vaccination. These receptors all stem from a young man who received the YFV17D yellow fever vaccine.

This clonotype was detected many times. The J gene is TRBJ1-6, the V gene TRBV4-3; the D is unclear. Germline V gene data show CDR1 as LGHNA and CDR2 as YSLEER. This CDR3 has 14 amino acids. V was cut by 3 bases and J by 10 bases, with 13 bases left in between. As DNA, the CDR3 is TGCGCCAGCAGCCAGGCGGGATTAGTATCACCCCTCCACTTT. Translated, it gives CASSQAGLVSPLHF.

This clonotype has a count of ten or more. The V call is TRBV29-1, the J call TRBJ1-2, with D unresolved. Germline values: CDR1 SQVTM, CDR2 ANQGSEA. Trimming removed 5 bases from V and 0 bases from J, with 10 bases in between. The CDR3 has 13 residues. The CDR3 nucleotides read TGCAGCGTTAACCAATACCCTAACTATGGCTACACCTTC. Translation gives CSVNQYPNYGYTF.

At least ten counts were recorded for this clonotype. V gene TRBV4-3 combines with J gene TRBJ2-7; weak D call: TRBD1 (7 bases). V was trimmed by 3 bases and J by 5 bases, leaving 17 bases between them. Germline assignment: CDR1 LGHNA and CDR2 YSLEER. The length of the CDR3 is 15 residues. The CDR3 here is CASSQEEGAKDEQYF. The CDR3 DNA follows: TGCGCCAGCAGCCAGGAGGAGGGGGCGAAGGACGAGCAGTACTTC.

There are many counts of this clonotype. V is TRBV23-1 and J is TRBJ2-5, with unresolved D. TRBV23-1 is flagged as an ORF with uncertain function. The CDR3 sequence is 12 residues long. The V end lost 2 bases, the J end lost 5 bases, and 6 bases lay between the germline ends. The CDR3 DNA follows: TGCGCCAGCAGTCAAAAGGAGGAGACCCAGTACTTC. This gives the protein CASSQKEETQYF.

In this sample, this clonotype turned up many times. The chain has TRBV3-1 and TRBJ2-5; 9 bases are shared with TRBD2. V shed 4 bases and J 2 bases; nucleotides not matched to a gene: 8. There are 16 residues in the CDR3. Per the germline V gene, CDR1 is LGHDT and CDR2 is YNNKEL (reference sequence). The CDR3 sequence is CASSPGLAGKQETQYF. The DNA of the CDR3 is TGTGCCAGCAGCCCGGGACTAGCCGGCAAGCAAGAGACCCAGTACTTC.

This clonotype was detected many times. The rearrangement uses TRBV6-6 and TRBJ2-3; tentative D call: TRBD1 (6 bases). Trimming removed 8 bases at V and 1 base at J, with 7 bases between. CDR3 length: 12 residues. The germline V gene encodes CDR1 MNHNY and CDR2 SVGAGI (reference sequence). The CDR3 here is CASSGGTDTQYF. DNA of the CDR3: TGTGCCAGCTCAGGGGGCACAGATACGCAGTATTTT.

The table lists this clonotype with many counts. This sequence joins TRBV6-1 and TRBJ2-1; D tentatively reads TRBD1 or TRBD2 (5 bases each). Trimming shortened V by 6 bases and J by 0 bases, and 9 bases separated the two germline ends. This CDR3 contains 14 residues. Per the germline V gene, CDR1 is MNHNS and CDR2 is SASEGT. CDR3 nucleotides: TGTGCCAGCAGACCGGGGCTCTCCTACAATGAGCAGTTCTTC. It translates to CASRPGLSYNEQFF.

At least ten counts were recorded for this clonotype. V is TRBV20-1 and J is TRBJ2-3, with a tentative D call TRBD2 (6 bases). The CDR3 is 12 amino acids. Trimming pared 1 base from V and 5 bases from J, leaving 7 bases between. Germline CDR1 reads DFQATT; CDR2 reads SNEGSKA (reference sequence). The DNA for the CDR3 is TGCAGTGCTAGAGTGGGGGGAGATACGCAGTATTTT. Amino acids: CSARVGGDTQYF.

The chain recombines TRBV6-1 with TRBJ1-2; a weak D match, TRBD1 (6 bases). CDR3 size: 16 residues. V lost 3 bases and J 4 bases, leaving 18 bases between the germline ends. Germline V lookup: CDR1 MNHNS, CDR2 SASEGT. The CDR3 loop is CASSEGFTGTFYGYTF. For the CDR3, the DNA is TGTGCCAGCAGTGAGGGATTCACTGGGACATTCTATGGCTACACCTTC.